This T cell receptor beta chain was sequenced during a study of blood T cells in healthy people across ages. For the second PCR, which ran for roughly 6 to 12 cycles, a sample-barcoded 5' primer and a J-beta primer mix were used. Each CDR3 protein is one row after TCRdb ran MiXCR on the 5' RACE reads. The table has around 800,000 distinct CDR3 sequences, about 53% seen once; the top ten hold roughly two fifths. Germline V gene data show CDR1 as SQVTM and CDR2 as ANQGSEA. Trimming cost V 7 bases and J 4 bases, with 10 bases left between them. CDR3 length: 11 amino acids. Sequences were obtained from blood. The genes are TRBV29-1 and TRBJ1-2, with D possibly TRBD1 on 5 matching bases. The receptor's source is an elderly man in good health. The CDR3 sequence is CSARAGYGYTF. CDR3 coding DNA: TGCAGCGCCAGGGCGGGCTATGGCTACACCTTC.